This TCR beta chain was identified in a study of T cells after yellow fever vaccination. Study as a whole: Fractions of low cell number were prepared using SMART-Seq v4 Ultra Low Input.

A process of 5'RACE template switching, which added a universal primer site and UMIs, was used to make TCR cDNA. In TCRdb, the 5' RACE reads were re-called with MiXCR into one record per CDR3 protein. The table shows about 75,000 distinct CDR3 sequences, with approximately 7.3% occurring only once. This clonotype was detected ten times or more. The V end lost 8 bases, the J end lost 7 bases, and 21 bases lay between the germline ends. This CDR3 comprises 14 residues. V is TRBV12-3 or TRBV12-4 and J is TRBJ2-7; D is possibly TRBD1 (6 bases). The source material was CD8+ T cells sorted from PBMCs, sampled less than 11 days after the first yellow fever vaccination. The TCR comes from a man between 18 and 29 years old who received the YFV17D yellow fever vaccine. This CDR3 is CASRASGTWQEQYF. The CDR3 DNA sequence: TGTGCCAGCCGTGCATCAGGGACATGGCAAGAGCAGTACTTC.